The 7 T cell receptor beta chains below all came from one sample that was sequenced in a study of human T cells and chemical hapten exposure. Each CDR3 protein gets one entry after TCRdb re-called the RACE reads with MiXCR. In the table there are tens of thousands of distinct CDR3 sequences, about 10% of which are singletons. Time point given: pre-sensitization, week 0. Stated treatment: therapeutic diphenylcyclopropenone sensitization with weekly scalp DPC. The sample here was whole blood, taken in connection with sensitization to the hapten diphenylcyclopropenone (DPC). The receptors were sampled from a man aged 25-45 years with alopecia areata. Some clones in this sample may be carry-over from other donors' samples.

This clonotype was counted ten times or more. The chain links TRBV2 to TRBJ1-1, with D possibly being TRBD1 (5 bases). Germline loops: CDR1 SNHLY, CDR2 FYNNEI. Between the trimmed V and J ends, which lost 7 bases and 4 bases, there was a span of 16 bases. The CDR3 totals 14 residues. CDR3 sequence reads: CASKAGRGGTEAFF. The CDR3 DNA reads TGTGCCAGCAAGGCTGGGAGGGGTGGCACTGAAGCTTTCTTT.

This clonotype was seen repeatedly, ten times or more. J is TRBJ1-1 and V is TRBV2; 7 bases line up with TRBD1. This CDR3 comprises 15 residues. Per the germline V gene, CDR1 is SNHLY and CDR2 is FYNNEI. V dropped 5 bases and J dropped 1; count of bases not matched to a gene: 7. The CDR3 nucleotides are TGTGCCAGCAGTATTACCGACAGGGAGAACACTGAAGCTTTCTTT. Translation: CASSITDRENTEAFF.

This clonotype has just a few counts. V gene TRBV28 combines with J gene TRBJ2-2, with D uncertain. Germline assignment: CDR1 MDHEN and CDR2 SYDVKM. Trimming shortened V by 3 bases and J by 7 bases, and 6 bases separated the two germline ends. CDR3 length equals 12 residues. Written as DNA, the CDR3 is TGTGCCAGCAGTTTGGGGTTCGGGGAGCTGTTTTTT. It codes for CASSLGFGELFF.

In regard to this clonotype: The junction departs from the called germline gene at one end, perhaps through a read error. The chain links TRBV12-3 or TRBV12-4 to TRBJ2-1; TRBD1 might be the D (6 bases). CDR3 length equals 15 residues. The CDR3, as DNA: TGTGCCAGCAGGGGCAGGGGCCTCGTCTACAGTGAGCAGTTCTTC. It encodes CASRGRGLVYSEQFF.

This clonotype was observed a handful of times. The CDR3 DNA reads as TGTGCCAGCAGCTTCCTGGGACAGAACACCGGGGAGCTGTTTTTT. Translating it yields CASSFLGQNTGELFF. The rearrangement links TRBV13 to TRBJ2-2; the D gene is possibly TRBD1 (6 bases). CDR3 size: 15 residues. Germline V gene sequence: CDR1 PRHDT, CDR2 FYEKMQ (reference sequence). With 3 bases removed from V and 1 base from J, the gap between germline ends came to 9 bases.

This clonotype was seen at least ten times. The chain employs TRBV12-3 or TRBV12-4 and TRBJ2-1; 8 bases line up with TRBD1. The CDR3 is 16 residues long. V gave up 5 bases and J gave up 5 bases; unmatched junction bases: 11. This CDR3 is CASSHPRDRTHNEQFF. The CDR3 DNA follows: TGTGCCAGCAGTCATCCCCGGGACAGGACCCACAATGAGCAGTTCTTC.

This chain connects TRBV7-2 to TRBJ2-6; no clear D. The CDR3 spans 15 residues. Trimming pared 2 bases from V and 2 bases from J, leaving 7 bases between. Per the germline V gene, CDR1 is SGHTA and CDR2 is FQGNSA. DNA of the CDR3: TGTGCCAGCAGCTTACGCCGTGCTGGGGCCAACGTCCTGACTTTC. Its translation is CASSLRRAGANVLTF.